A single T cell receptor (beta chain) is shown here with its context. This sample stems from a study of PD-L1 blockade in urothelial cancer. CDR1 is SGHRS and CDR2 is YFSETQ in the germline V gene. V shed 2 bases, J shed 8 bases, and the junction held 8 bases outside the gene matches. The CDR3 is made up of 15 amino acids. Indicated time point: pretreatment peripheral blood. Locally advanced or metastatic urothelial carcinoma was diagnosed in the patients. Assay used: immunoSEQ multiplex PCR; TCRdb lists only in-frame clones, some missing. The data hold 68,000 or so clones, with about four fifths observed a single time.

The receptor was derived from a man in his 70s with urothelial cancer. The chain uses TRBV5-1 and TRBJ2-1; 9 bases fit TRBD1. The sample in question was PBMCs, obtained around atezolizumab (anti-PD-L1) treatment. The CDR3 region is CASSFYRGQGDEQFF. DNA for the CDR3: TGCGCCAGCAGCTTTTACAGGGGGCAGGGGGATGAGCAGTTCTTC.